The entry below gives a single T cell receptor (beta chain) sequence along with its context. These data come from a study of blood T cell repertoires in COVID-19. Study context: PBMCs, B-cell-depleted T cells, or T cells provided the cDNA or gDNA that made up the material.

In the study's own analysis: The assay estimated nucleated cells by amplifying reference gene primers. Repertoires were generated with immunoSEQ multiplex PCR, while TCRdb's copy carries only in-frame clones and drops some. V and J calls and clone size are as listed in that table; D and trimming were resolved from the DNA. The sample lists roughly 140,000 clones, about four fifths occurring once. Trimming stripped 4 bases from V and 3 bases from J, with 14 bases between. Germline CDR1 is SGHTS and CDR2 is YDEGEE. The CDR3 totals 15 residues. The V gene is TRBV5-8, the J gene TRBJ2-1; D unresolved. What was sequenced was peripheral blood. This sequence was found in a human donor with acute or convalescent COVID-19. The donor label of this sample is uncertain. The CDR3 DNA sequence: TGTGCCAGCAGCCCAGATGGCGGCGGCTACAATGAGCAGTTCTTC. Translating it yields CASSPDGGGYNEQFF. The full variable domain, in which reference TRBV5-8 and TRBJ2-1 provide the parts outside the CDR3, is EAGVTQSPTHLIKTRGQQATLRCSPISGHTSVYWYQQALGLGLQFLLWYDEGEERNRGNFPPRFSGRQFPNYSSELNVNALELEDSALYLCASSPDGGGYNEQFFGPGTRLTVL.